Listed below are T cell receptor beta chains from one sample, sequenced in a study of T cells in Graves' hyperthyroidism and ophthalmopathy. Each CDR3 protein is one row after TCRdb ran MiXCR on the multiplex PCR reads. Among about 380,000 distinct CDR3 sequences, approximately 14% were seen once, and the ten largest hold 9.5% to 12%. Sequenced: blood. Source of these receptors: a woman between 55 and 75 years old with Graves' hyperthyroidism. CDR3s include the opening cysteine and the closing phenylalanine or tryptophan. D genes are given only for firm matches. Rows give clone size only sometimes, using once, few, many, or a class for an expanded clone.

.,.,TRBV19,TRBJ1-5,TGTGCCAGTAGTATAAATCAAGGAGGCAATCAGCCCCAGCATTTT,CASSINQGGNQPQHF
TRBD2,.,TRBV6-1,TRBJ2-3,TGTGCCAGCAGTCCGGGACTAATGCGGTCCCTTACAGATACGCAGTATTTT,CASSPGLMRSLTDTQYF
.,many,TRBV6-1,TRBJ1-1,TGTGCCGGCACCTCAGGGATGGGGAACACTGAAGCTTTCTTT,CAGTSGMGNTEAFF
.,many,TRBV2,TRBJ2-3,TGTGCCAGTCAGGAGGGATACAGCACAGATACGCAGTATTTT,CASQEGYSTDTQYF
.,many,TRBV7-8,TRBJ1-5,TGTGCCAGCAGCTTAATAGGGGGAGGGGTGGGCAATCAGCCCCAGCATTTT,CASSLIGGGVGNQPQHF
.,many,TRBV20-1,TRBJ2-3,TGCAGTGCTAGAGGCATGGGGGAGAACACAGATACGCAGTATTTT,CSARGMGENTDTQYF
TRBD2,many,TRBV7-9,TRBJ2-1,TGTGCCAGCAGCGCTAGCGGGATACCCTCCTACAATGAGCAGTTCTTC,CASSASGIPSYNEQFF
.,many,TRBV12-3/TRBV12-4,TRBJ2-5,TGTGCCAGCAGTGTGATCCCGGGACAAGAGACCCAGTACTTC,CASSVIPGQETQYF
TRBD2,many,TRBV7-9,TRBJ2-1,TGTGCCAGCAGCTTATATGGGACTAGCGGGATCTACAATGAGCAGTTCTTC,CASSLYGTSGIYNEQFF
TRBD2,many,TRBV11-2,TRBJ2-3,TGTGCCAGCAGCCTGGGACTAGCGGAATACTATAGGACAGATACGCAGTATTTT,CASSLGLAEYYRTDTQYF
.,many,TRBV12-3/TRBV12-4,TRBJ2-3,TGTGCCAGCAGTTTAATGGGCGGGCCCGACACAGATACGCAGTATTTT,CASSLMGGPDTDTQYF
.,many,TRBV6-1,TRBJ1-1,TGTGCCAGCAGTGATGCGGGAGTGGGGACCACTGAAGCTTTCTTT,CASSDAGVGTTEAFF
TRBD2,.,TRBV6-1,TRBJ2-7,TGTGCCAGCGGAGTAGGGACTAGAGCCTACGAGCAGTACTTC,CASGVGTRAYEQYF
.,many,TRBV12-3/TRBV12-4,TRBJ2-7,TGTGCCAGCAGTTTGTCCAGGACACTCGAGCAGTACTTC,CASSLSRTLEQYF
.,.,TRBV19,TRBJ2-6,TGTGCCAGTAGTATAGTAGGGTCCTCTGGGGCCAACGTCCTGACTTTC,CASSIVGSSGANVLTF
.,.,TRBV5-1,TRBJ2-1,TGCGCCAGCAGCTTGTCTCCGGATTACAATGAGCAGTTCTTC,CASSLSPDYNEQFF
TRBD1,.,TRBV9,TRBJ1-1,TGTGCCAGCAGCGTATTAGACAGGGTCGACACTGAAGCTTTCTTT,CASSVLDRVDTEAFF
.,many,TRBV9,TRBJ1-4,TGTGCCAGCAGCGGAGGTGGGGGCATGGATGAAAAACTGTTTTTT,CASSGGGGMDEKLFF
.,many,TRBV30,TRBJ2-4,TGTGCCTGGAGTGAGCTCGCGAACATTCAGTACTTC,CAWSELANIQYF
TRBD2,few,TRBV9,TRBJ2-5,TGTGCCAGCAGCGTAGCACTAGCGGGAGAAGAGACCCAGTACTTC,CASSVALAGEETQYF
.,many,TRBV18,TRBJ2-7,TGTGCCAGCTCACCCCCTTCCGTCTACCGCTACGAGCAGTACTTC,CASSPPSVYRYEQYF
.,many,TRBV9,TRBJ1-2,TGTGCCAGCAGCGCCACGCCGACAGGTTTATATGGCTACACCTTC,CASSATPTGLYGYTF
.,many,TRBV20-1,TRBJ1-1,TGCAGTGCTAGAGACCCGACAGGATTGAGGACTGAAGCTTTCTTT,CSARDPTGLRTEAFF
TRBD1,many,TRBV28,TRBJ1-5,TGTGCCAGCAGTCCCGCGGGACAGGGGATTTCGGAGCCCCAGCATTTT,CASSPAGQGISEPQHF
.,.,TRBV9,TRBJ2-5,TGTGCCAGCAGCCTCCGGGACAGGGCTCTAGCGGGAGAAAAAGAGACCCAGTACTTC,CASSLRDRALAGEKETQYF
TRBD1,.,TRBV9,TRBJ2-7,TGTGCCAGCAGCGTAGACGCCGGGACAGGGGCCTACGAGCAGTACTTC,CASSVDAGTGAYEQYF
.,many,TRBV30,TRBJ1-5,TGTGCCTGGAATATAGTTGGCGGGCCCCAGCATTTT,CAWNIVGGPQHF
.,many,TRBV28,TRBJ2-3,TGTGCCAGCAGTTCTCCCCTGGACAGTCTAACAGATACGCAGTATTTT,CASSSPLDSLTDTQYF
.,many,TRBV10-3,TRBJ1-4,TGTGCCATCAGTCAGGGAGGAGCTAATGAAAAACTGTTTTTT,CAISQGGANEKLFF
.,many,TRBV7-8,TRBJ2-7,TGTGCCAGCAGCTATAGCCCGCGAGGGGGGTTATACGAGCAGTACTTC,CASSYSPRGGLYEQYF
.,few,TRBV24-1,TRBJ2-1,TGTGCCACCTCAAGTCCGATCGGGTACAATGAGCAGTTCTTC,CATSSPIGYNEQFF
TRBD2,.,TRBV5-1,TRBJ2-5,TGCGCCAGCAGCTTGGTTGGCGGGAGCAGAGAGACCCAGTACTTC,CASSLVGGSRETQYF
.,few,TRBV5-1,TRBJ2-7,TGCGCCAGCAGCCTCCCCCTCCGGAACGAGCAGTACTTC,CASSLPLRNEQYF
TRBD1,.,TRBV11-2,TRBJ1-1,TGCGCCAGCAGCCAAGCCGGGACAGGTGAAGCTTTCTTT,CASSQAGTGEAFF
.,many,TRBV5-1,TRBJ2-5,TGTGCCAGCAGCTTAGGAGGTTCGGAGACCCAGTACTTC,CASSLGGSETQYF
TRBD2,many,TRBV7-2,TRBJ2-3,TGTGCCAGCAGCTTAGGGACTAGCGGGAGAGCCACAGATACGCAGTATTTT,CASSLGTSGRATDTQYF
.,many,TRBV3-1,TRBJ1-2,TGTGCCAGCAGCCAAGATTACCGAGGTGGTGGCTACACCTTC,CASSQDYRGGGYTF
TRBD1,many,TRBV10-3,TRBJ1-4,TGTGCCATCAGTGAGTCGACAGGGCTCAATGAAAAACTGTTTTTT,CAISESTGLNEKLFF
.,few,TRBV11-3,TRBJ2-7,TGTACCAGCAGCTCTGACTTGGCAAGGCAGTACTTC,CTSSSDLARQYF
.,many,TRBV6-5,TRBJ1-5,TGTGCCAGCAGTTACATGACACCCCGGGGCAATCAGCCCCAGCATTTT,CASSYMTPRGNQPQHF
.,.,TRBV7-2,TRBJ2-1,TGTGCCAGCAGCCAGTCAGGAGGAGAGCAGTTCTTC,CASSQSGGEQFF
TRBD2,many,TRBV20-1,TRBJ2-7,TGCAGTGCTAGAGATGTTTCGGGGGGGCGCTTAGACGAGCAGTACTTC,CSARDVSGGRLDEQYF